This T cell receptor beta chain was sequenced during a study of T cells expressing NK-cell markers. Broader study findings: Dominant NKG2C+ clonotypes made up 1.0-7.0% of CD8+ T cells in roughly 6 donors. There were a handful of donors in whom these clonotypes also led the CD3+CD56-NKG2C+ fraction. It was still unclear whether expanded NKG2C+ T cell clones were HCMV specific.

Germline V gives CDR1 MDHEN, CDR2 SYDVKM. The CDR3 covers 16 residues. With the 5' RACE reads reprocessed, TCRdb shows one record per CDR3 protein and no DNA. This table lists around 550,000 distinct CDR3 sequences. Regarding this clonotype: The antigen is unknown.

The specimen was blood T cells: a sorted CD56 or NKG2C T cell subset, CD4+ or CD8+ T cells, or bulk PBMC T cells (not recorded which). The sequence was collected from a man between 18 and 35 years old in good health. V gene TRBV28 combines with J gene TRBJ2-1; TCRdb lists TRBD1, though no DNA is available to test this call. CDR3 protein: CASRSDRSRSYNEQFF.